The 9 T cell receptor beta chains below come from one sample, sequenced in a study of identical twins. TCRdb itself ran the 5' RACE reads through MiXCR, one entry per CDR3 protein. This sample yields 200,000 to 250,000 distinct CDR3 sequences, of which over 9.5% are seen a single time; 8% to 10% belongs to the top ten. The sample consisted of memory T cells sorted from blood. Every receptor here comes from a man between 50 and 59 years old in good health.

The rearrangement joins TRBV5-1 to TRBJ1-1, with unresolved D. CDR3 length: 14 residues. V was trimmed by 0 bases and J by 1 base, leaving 7 bases between them. The germline CDR1 and CDR2 sequences are SGHRS and YFSETQ. In DNA, the CDR3 is TGCGCCAGCAGCTTGGGGGCGGAGAACACTGAAGCTTTCTTT. Residues: CASSLGAENTEAFF. The complete variable domain, with remaining parts taken from reference TRBV5-1 and TRBJ1-1, reads KAGVTQTPRYLIKTRGQQVTLSCSPISGHRSVSWYQQTPGQGLQFLFEYFSETQRNKGNFPGRFSGRQFSNSRSEMNVSTLELGDSALYLCASSLGAENTEAFFGQGTRLTVV.

This chain uses TRBV5-6 with TRBJ2-2; no reliable D call. The CDR3 is made up of 13 amino acids. The V end was cut by 5 bases, the J end by 4 bases, with 9 bases between. The germline gives CDR1 SGHDT, CDR2 YYEEEE. The CDR3 protein is CASRLYTTGELFF. In nucleotides, the CDR3 is TGTGCCAGCAGGTTATATACCACCGGGGAGCTGTTTTTT.

This clonotype has ten or more counts. The V and J genes are TRBV25-1 and TRBJ2-3; D is uncertain. This CDR3 comprises 14 residues. Trimming took 2 bases from V and 6 from J, leaving 12 bases between them. CDR1 and CDR2 from the germline V gene are MGHDK and SYGVNS. CDR3 nucleotide sequence: TGTGCCAGCAGTGAAGCCCAGCTTTGGGATACGCAGTATTTT. It specifies CASSEAQLWDTQYF.

The rearrangement uses TRBV7-2 and TRBJ2-6, with D hard to call. The CDR3 runs 17 residues. Germline assignment: CDR1 SGHTA and CDR2 FQGNSA. The V end was cut by 1 base, the J end by 3 bases, with 13 bases between. CDR3 in amino acids: CASSLGGQVRGANVLTF. CDR3 DNA: TGTGCCAGCAGCTTAGGCGGTCAGGTCCGTGGGGCCAACGTCCTGACTTTC. The whole variable domain, remainder taken from reference TRBV7-2 and TRBJ2-6, is GAGVSQSPSNKVTEKGKDVELRCDPISGHTALYWYRQSLGQGLEFLIYFQGNSAPDKSGLPSDRFSAERTGGSVSTLTIQRTQQEDSAVYLCASSLGGQVRGANVLTFGAGSRLTVL.

The V call is TRBV11-2, the J call TRBJ2-7; 8 nucleotides align to TRBD1. Germline CDR1 and CDR2: SGHAT and FQNNGV. J lost 6 bases, V lost 9 bases, and 10 bases had no gene match. The CDR3 has 13 residues. The CDR3 spells CASSQAGGSEQYF. The CDR3 bases are TGTGCCAGTTCCCAGGCAGGGGGCTCCGAGCAGTACTTC.

The chain links TRBV4-3 to TRBJ1-2, with D possibly matching TRBD1 (5 bases). CDR3 length: 17 amino acids. Germline CDR1 LGHNA, CDR2 YSLEER. V dropped 0 bases and J dropped 4 bases, with 18 bases sitting between them. DNA for the CDR3: TGCGCCAGCAGCCAAGATCTGGTCCAGGCTGGGGGCTATGGCTACACCTTC. This codes for CASSQDLVQAGGYGYTF.

This clonotype was observed at least ten times. This chain uses TRBV4-2 with TRBJ2-7; the D is unclear. This CDR3 comprises 14 residues. Trimming pared 2 bases from V and 2 bases from J, leaving 10 bases between. The germline V gene encodes CDR1 LGHNA and CDR2 YNFKEQ. The CDR3 DNA reads TGTGCCAGCAGCCAATCAAGGGATACCTACGAGCAGTACTTC. Amino acid sequence: CASSQSRDTYEQYF.

This clonotype was seen at least ten times. The chain recombines TRBV3-1 with TRBJ1-6; no firm D call. Germline V gene sequence: CDR1 LGHDT, CDR2 YNNKEL (reference sequence). Deletions cut 7 bases from V and 0 bases from J, with 13 bases between. The CDR3 extends over 16 amino acids. The CDR3 loop reads CASKESWFSYNSPLHF. CDR3 sequence (DNA): TGTGCCAGCAAGGAATCGTGGTTCTCCTATAATTCACCCCTCCACTTT.

The V gene is TRBV10-3, the J gene TRBJ2-3; a weak D match, TRBD1 (5 bases). This CDR3 spans 14 amino acids. V lost 1 base and J lost 4, with 9 bases in between. The V gene's germline CDR1 is ENHRY and CDR2 SYGVKD. The CDR3 nucleotides read TGTGCCATCAGTGAGTGGGCAGGGCCAGATACGCAGTATTTT. Protein product: CAISEWAGPDTQYF.